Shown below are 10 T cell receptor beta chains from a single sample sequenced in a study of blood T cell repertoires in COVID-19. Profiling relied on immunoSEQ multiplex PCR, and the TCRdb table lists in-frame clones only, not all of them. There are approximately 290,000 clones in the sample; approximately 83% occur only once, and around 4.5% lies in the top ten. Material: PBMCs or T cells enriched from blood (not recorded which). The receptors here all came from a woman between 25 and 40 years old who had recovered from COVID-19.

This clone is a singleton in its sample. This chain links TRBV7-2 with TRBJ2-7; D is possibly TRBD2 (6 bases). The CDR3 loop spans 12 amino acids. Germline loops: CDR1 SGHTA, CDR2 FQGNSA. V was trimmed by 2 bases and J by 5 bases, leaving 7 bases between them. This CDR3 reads CASSLWGDEQYF. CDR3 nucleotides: TGTGCCAGCAGCTTATGGGGGGACGAGCAGTACTTC.

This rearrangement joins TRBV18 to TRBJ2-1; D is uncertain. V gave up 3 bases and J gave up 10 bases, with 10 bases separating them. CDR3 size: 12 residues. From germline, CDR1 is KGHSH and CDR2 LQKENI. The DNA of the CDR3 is TGTGCCAGCTCACCGATGAGTCTCGAGCAGTTCTTC. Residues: CASSPMSLEQFF.

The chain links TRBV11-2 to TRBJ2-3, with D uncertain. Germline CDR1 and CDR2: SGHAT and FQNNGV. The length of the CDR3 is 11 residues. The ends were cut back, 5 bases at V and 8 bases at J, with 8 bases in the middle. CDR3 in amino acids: CASSISGTQYF. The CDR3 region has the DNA TGTGCCAGCAGCATTAGTGGTACGCAGTATTTT.

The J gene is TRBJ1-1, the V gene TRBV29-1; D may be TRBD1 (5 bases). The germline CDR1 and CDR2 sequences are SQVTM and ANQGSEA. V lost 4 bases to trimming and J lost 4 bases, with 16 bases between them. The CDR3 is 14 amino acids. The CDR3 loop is CSVARGMGGTEAFF. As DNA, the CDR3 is TGCAGCGTTGCTAGAGGGATGGGGGGCACTGAAGCTTTCTTT. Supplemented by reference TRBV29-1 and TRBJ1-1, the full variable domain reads SAVISQKPSRDICQRGTSLTIQCQVDSQVTMMFWYRQQPGQSLTLIATANQGSEATYESGFVIDKFPISRPNLTFSTLTVSNMSPEDSSIYLCSVARGMGGTEAFFGQGTRLTVV.

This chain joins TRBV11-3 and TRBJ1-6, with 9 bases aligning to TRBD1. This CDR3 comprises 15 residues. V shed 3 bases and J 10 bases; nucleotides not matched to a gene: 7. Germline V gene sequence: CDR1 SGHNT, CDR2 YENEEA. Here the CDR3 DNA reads TGTGCCAGCAGCTTGGGGACAGGGCAAGGATCACCCCTCCACTTT. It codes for CASSLGTGQGSPLHF.

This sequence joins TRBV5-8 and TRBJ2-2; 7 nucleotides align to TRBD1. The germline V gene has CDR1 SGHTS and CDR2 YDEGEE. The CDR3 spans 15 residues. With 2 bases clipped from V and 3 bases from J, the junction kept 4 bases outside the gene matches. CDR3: CASSFQGVYTGELFF. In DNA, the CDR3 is TGTGCCAGCAGCTTCCAGGGGGTCTACACCGGGGAGCTGTTTTTT.

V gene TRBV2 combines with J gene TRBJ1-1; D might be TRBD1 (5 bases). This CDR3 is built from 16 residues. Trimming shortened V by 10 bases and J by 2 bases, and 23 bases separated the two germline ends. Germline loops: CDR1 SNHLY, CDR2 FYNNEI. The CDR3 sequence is CATGDSQIRGNTEAFF. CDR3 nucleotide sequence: TGTGCCACCGGGGACTCCCAAATCAGAGGTAACACTGAAGCTTTCTTT.

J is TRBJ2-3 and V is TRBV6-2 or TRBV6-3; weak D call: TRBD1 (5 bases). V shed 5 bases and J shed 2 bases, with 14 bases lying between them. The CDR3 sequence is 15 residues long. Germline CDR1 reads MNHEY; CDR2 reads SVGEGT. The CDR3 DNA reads TGTGCCAGCAGTATACAGGTCCCTTCCACAGATACGCAGTATTTT. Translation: CASSIQVPSTDTQYF.

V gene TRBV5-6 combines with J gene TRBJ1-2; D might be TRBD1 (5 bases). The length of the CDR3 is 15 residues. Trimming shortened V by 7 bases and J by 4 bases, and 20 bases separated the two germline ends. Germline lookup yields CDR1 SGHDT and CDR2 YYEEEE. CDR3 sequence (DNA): TGTGCCAGCCGCGGTTTAATGGGGGAGGCCTATGGCTACACCTTC. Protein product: CASRGLMGEAYGYTF.

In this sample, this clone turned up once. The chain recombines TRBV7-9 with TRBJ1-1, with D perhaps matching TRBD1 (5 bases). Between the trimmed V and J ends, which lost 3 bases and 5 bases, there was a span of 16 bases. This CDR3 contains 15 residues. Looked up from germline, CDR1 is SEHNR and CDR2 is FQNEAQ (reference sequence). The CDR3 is CASSFFSGAGTEAFF. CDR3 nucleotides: TGTGCCAGCAGCTTTTTTAGCGGGGCAGGAACTGAAGCTTTCTTT.